The present T cell receptor beta chain was sequenced within a study of CD8 T cells in Susac syndrome. Study context: The Susac syndrome patients that were sequenced included five or six with active disease and fewer than 10 in remission. Study results and limitations: As the study acknowledged, the number of individuals in its TCR sequencing and HLA analysis was relatively small.

A quantity of about 0.45 to 1 ug RNA underwent reverse transcription using random hexamers. Using its own MiXCR run on the immunoSEQ multiplex PCR reads, TCRdb lists one record per CDR3 protein. Seen here are 120,000 to 150,000 distinct CDR3 sequences, nearly 97% observed once, and the top ten hold 0.065% to 0.095%. Deletions cut 6 bases from V and 1 base from J, with 8 bases between. The CDR3 runs to 12 residues. The germline V gene has CDR1 DFQATT and CDR2 SNEGSKA (reference sequence). Comment on this clonotype: The antigen is undetermined.

CD8+ and CD4+ blood T cells underwent TCR beta sequencing. Sequences were obtained from CD4+ T cells from PBMCs. This TCR came from a human donor with Susac syndrome. The chain combines TRBV20-1 with TRBJ2-3; D remains unclear. The CDR3 region has the DNA TGCAGTGCCCAGTCGGGCACAGATACGCAGTATTTT. This translates into CSAQSGTDTQYF.